This T cell receptor (beta chain) emerged from a study of T cells in tumors and immune-related adverse events (TCRdb year 2021). This specimen's treatment or condition label, per the study, means: nivolumab (PD-1 blockade) given before sampling. The DNeasy Blood and Tissue Kit was used to extract DNA from formalin-fixed paraffin-embedded specimens. On this clone: Its antigen remains unidentified. The sample holds no much larger clone one base away, and base qualities are not on file.

The immunoSEQ assay was used to amplify and sequence the TCR beta locus, producing bulk TCR Vbeta CDR3 data. Per the source publication's procedure: Non-productive CDR3s, sequences shorter than 7 amino acids, and those not starting with C or ending with F/W were excluded. Only specimens with at least 1000 reads were analysed, and clonotypes were defined at the amino acid level. Clonality was computed as 1 minus Pielou's evenness. To equalize library sizes, abundance-weighted random subsampling with replacement was performed and repeated 100 times so that 95% confidence intervals could be reported. Repertoire overlap was quantified using the Morisita overlap index, and the top 40 clones per specimen were examined for overlap with the irAE. TCRdb took this table from immuneACCESS and kept in-frame rearrangements with V and J called. Such tables lack part of the clones; where checked against another copy, unresolved V genes explain under half of the gap, and the rest is unexplained. D and trimming come from the DNA, and the V and J calls and clone size come from that table. The sample table holds more than 4,000 clones, of which roughly four fifths were seen once. About a fifth of the sample lies in the top ten.

From its cysteine to its phenylalanine, the CDR3 spans 16 amino acids. The read is trimmed to its CDR3 DNA, 48 bases read in frame from base 1. CDR1 SGHVS and CDR2 FQNEAQ were looked up in the germline V gene. V loses 5 bases at its end and J loses 1 base; junction bases beyond the gene matches: 6. The sample in question was skin tissue, obtained from a patient treated with anti-PD-1 therapy. The chain couples TRBV7-8 to TRBJ1-1; 11 of the junction bases match TRBD1. This TCR came from a female donor with metastatic renal cell carcinoma. This receptor carries the CDR3 CASSQRDRGSNTEAFF. The nucleotide sequence is given as TGTGCCAGCAGCCAGAGGGACAGGGGGTCGAACACTGAAGCTTTCTTT.